A single sample gave rise to the 32 T cell receptor beta chains below, sequenced in a study of CD8+ T cells in alopecia areata. Once RNA had been extracted, it was reverse transcribed into cDNA to act as the sequencing template. Assay used: immunoSEQ multiplex PCR; TCRdb lists only in-frame clones, some missing. Here the sample spans around 160,000 clones, about 89% being singletons. Here the sequenced sample was CD8+ T cells sorted from blood, taken at week 0. The receptors derive from a human donor with alopecia areata.

This rearrangement joins TRBV27 to TRBJ2-2; D is unclear. Looked up from germline, CDR1 is MNHEY and CDR2 is SMNVEV (reference sequence). CDR3 length: 15 amino acids. V was clipped by 7 bases and J by 6 bases, with 18 bases between them. CDR3 sequence: CASNLARTLPGELFF. The CDR3, as DNA: TGTGCCAGCAATCTCGCACGGACGCTCCCCGGGGAGCTGTTTTTT.

The rearrangement links TRBV5-1 to TRBJ2-1, with TRBD1 identical over 9 bases. Germline CDR1 reads SGHRS; CDR2 reads YFSETQ. Trimming at V came to 2 bases and at J to 3 bases, leaving 3 bases not matched to a gene. CDR3 length: 15 amino acids. CDR3 nucleotide sequence: TGCGCCAGCAGCTTCGTGGACAGGGGCTACAATGAGCAGTTCTTC. It encodes CASSFVDRGYNEQFF.

The CDR3 nucleotides read TGTGCCAGCGGCCTGGAGGGTGACAGGATCTATGGCTACACCTTC. This codes for CASGLEGDRIYGYTF. The chain is built from TRBV7-3 and TRBJ1-2; perhaps TRBD1 as D (6 bases). CDR1 and CDR2 (germline): SGHTA, FQGTGA. This CDR3 is 15 amino acids long. Between the trimmed V and J ends, which lost 8 bases and 4 bases, there was a span of 20 bases. Based on the CDR3 plus reference TRBV7-3 and TRBJ1-2, the full variable domain is GAGVSQTPSNKVTEKGKYVELRCDPISGHTALYWYRQSLGQGPEFLIYFQGTGAADDSGLPNDRFFAVRPEGSVSTLKIQRTERGDSAVYLCASGLEGDRIYGYTFGSGTRLTVV.

This chain uses TRBV7-8 with TRBJ2-1; 9 bases align to TRBD2. V lost 4 bases and J lost 6; bases outside the gene matches: 13. This CDR3 spans 17 amino acids. Germline CDR1 is SGHVS and CDR2 is FQNEAQ. CDR3 residues: CASSYYNSGSVFNEQFF. The CDR3 DNA reads TGTGCCAGCAGCTATTATAATAGCGGGAGCGTCTTCAATGAGCAGTTCTTC. Full variable domain (missing parts from reference TRBV7-8 and TRBJ2-1): GAGVSQSPRYKVAKRGQDVALRCDPISGHVSLFWYQQALGQGPEFLTYFQNEAQLDKSGLPSDRFFAERPEGSVSTLKIQRTQQEDSAVYLCASSYYNSGSVFNEQFFGPGTRLTVL.

Concerning this clone itself: Being one base from a much bigger clone, this may be a read error. The chain combines TRBV5-1 with TRBJ2-7, with 7 bases aligning to TRBD1. Per germline, CDR1 SGHRS and CDR2 YFSETQ. The CDR3 is 13 amino acids. CDR3 coding DNA: TGTGCCAGCAGCCCGACAGGGTCCTACGAGCAGTACTTC. This encodes CASSPTGSYEQYF.

The V and J genes are TRBV7-6 and TRBJ1-5; a weak D match, TRBD1 (5 bases). The CDR3 covers 13 residues. Trimming took 5 bases from V and 7 from J, leaving 12 bases between them. Germline V gene sequence: CDR1 SGHVS, CDR2 FNYEAQ. In nucleotides, the CDR3 is TGTGCCAGCAGCATCTGGGACGGCCAGCCCCAGCATTTT. It is translated as CASSIWDGQPQHF.

The chain employs TRBV7-9 and TRBJ2-3, with 7 bases that match TRBD1. J was trimmed by 2 bases and V by 0 bases; bases with no gene match: 5. This CDR3 is built from 16 residues. Germline V lookup: CDR1 SEHNR, CDR2 FQNEAQ (reference sequence). The CDR3: CASSLAVGGLTDTQYF. Written as DNA, the CDR3 is TGTGCCAGCAGCTTAGCGGTAGGGGGCCTCACAGATACGCAGTATTTT.

J is TRBJ2-3 and V is TRBV19; 11 bases map to TRBD1. Germline lookup yields CDR1 LNHDA and CDR2 SQIVND (reference sequence). The ends lost 7 bases at V and 10 bases at J; junction bases unmatched: 10. This CDR3 contains 14 residues. CDR3 bases: TGTGCCAGTACCCCGGGACAGGGGGAGTGGGCGCAGTATTTT. The encoded protein is CASTPGQGEWAQYF.

The chain has TRBV9 and TRBJ2-3; 11 nucleotides agree with TRBD2. J gave up 0 bases and V 4 bases, and 4 bases lay outside the gene matches. The germline CDR1 and CDR2 sequences are SGDLS and YYNGEE. The CDR3 contains 16 residues. CDR3 protein: CASSLAGGPSTDTQYF. The CDR3 DNA sequence: TGTGCCAGCAGCTTAGCGGGGGGGCCTAGCACAGATACGCAGTATTTT. Combining the CDR3 with reference TRBV9 and TRBJ2-3 gives the whole variable domain DSGVTQTPKHLITATGQRVTLRCSPRSGDLSVYWYQQSLDQGLQFLIQYYNGEERAKGNILERFSAQQFPDLHSELNLSSLELGDSALYFCASSLAGGPSTDTQYFGPGTRLTVL.

This clone was observed once. Here the CDR3 DNA reads TGTGCCAGCAGTATTTCTAGCTCCTACAATGAGCAGTTCTTC. Its translation is CASSISSSYNEQFF. The V and J genes are TRBV7-3 and TRBJ2-1; D remains ambiguous. In germline, CDR1 is SGHTA, CDR2 FQGTGA. Trimming cost V 6 bases and J 0 bases, with 9 bases left between them. The CDR3 consists of 14 residues.

This clone was detected only a few times. This chain connects TRBV14 to TRBJ2-7; D is ambiguous. V lost 1 base to trimming and J lost 4 bases, with 8 bases between them. CDR3 size: 13 residues. Germline V gene data show CDR1 as SGHDN and CDR2 as FVKESK. The CDR3 nucleotides read TGTGCCAGCAGCCAAGGATTTGGATACGAGCAGTACTTC. This gives the protein CASSQGFGYEQYF.

The chain links TRBV6-1 to TRBJ2-7; 14 bases are shared with TRBD2. The trim removed 4 bases at V and 3 bases at J, leaving 8 bases unmatched. Germline lookup yields CDR1 MNHNS and CDR2 SASEGT. The CDR3 has 17 residues. This CDR3 is CASSAGTSGSSLYEQYF. The CDR3 DNA is TGTGCCAGCAGTGCCGGGACTAGCGGGAGTTCCCTCTACGAGCAGTACTTC.

This sequence joins TRBV20-1 and TRBJ2-7; D gene ambiguous. The germline CDR1 and CDR2 sequences are DFQATT and SNEGSKA (reference sequence). The length of the CDR3 is 11 residues. Here the CDR3 reads CGVLKAYEQYF. The CDR3 nucleotides read TGCGGGGTACTAAAAGCCTACGAGCAGTACTTC.

DNA of the CDR3: TGTGCCAGCAGCCCCCCCTTAGGGTGGGATACGCAGTATTTT. Amino acid sequence: CASSPPLGWDTQYF. This chain joins TRBV7-9 and TRBJ2-3; D is ambiguous. The V end lost 5 bases, the J end lost 6 bases, and 15 bases lay between the germline ends. Germline assignment: CDR1 SEHNR and CDR2 FQNEAQ (reference sequence). The CDR3 length is 14 residues.

In its sample, this clone was seen once. This sequence joins TRBV19 and TRBJ1-2, with D unclear. Germline CDR1 is LNHDA and CDR2 is SQIVND (reference sequence). This CDR3 region has 15 residues. With 7 bases removed from V and 3 bases from J, the gap between germline ends came to 18 bases. The CDR3 DNA reads as TGTGCCAGTACCAACCTACGGGTGGGCGACTATGGCTACACCTTC. This gives the protein CASTNLRVGDYGYTF.

The chain has TRBV7-9 and TRBJ1-1, with TRBD1 as a possible D gene (5 bases). V lost 1 base and J 7 bases, leaving 22 bases between the germline ends. In germline, CDR1 is SEHNR, CDR2 FQNEAQ (reference sequence). This CDR3 contains 17 residues. The DNA of the CDR3 is TGTGCCAGCAGCTTAGACGAGACAGCGAAATACCACAGTGAAGCTTTCTTT. The encoded protein is CASSLDETAKYHSEAFF.

The genes are TRBV4-1 and TRBJ2-5, with D tentatively TRBD2 (6 bases). V lost 3 bases and J lost 7, with 15 bases in between. Per the germline V gene, CDR1 is MGHRA and CDR2 is YSYEKL. This CDR3 contains 14 residues. CDR3 in amino acids: CASSQGLGIGTQYF. DNA for the CDR3: TGCGCCAGCAGCCAGGGACTGGGGATAGGGACCCAGTACTTC.

The rearrangement joins TRBV25-1 to TRBJ1-4; TRBD1 aligns across 7 bases. The CDR3 is 17 residues long. Germline V gene sequence: CDR1 MGHDK, CDR2 SYGVNS. J lost 8 bases, V lost 4 bases, and 16 bases had no gene match. The CDR3 DNA reads TGTGCCAGCAGTGCCCTCGGGACAGCGAGAGGCACAGAAAAACTGTTTTTT. Translated, it gives CASSALGTARGTEKLFF.

The sample holds a few counts of this clone. The chain is built from TRBV29-1 and TRBJ2-2; 7 bases line up with TRBD2. CDR1 and CDR2 (germline): SQVTM, ANQGSEA. CDR3 length: 14 amino acids. The V gene end was trimmed by 4 bases and the J gene end by 1 base; junction bases not matched to a gene: 3. In DNA form, the CDR3 reads TGCAGCGTTGTGGCGGGGGTGAACACCGGGGAGCTGTTTTTT. It yields the protein CSVVAGVNTGELFF.

The rearrangement uses TRBV11-2 and TRBJ2-2; 7 nucleotides agree with TRBD2. The CDR3 consists of 16 residues. The V gene end was trimmed by 2 bases and the J gene end by 1 base; junction bases not matched to a gene: 4. CDR1 and CDR2 (germline): SGHAT, FQNNGV. CDR3 in DNA: TGTGCCAGCAGCTTATTTCGCGGGGGGAACACCGGGGAGCTGTTTTTT. Its protein is CASSLFRGGNTGELFF.

This clone was observed once. V is TRBV7-9 and J is TRBJ2-1; D not certain. This CDR3 has 14 residues. Germline V gene sequence: CDR1 SEHNR, CDR2 FQNEAQ (reference sequence). V was shortened by 5 bases and J by 6 bases, with 14 bases between the two germline ends. CDR3 bases: TGTGCCAGCAGCATCAAACAAGGGATCAATGAGCAGTTCTTC. It yields the protein CASSIKQGINEQFF.

The gene calls are TRBV10-3 and TRBJ1-2; D is undetermined. V was clipped by 2 bases and J by 3 bases, with 7 bases between them. CDR1 is ENHRY and CDR2 is SYGVKD in the germline V gene. The CDR3 has 13 residues. CDR3 bases: TGTGCCATCAGTGAGCTGTTCTACTATGGCTACACCTTC. Protein product: CAISELFYYGYTF.

The genes are TRBV10-3 and TRBJ2-7; TRBD1 is a possible D gene (6 bases). CDR3 length: 14 amino acids. V shed 10 bases and J shed 1 base, with 17 bases lying between them. Germline CDR1 and CDR2: ENHRY and SYGVKD. The CDR3 spells CATVKGDPSYEQYF. The CDR3 DNA follows: TGTGCCACTGTAAAGGGGGACCCTTCCTACGAGCAGTACTTC.

The chain employs TRBV9 and TRBJ2-5; 7 bases line up with TRBD2. V lost 3 bases and J lost 4; bases outside the gene matches: 3. CDR3 size: 13 residues. CDR1 is SGDLS and CDR2 is YYNGEE in the germline V gene. The CDR3 loop is CASSGGGRETQYF. For the CDR3, the DNA is TGTGCCAGCAGCGGAGGCGGGAGAGAGACCCAGTACTTC. The whole variable domain, remainder taken from reference TRBV9 and TRBJ2-5, is DSGVTQTPKHLITATGQRVTLRCSPRSGDLSVYWYQQSLDQGLQFLIQYYNGEERAKGNILERFSAQQFPDLHSELNLSSLELGDSALYFCASSGGGRETQYFGPGTRLLVL.

The rearrangement uses TRBV19 and TRBJ1-1; D remains ambiguous. The CDR3 sequence is 14 residues long. Per the germline V gene, CDR1 is LNHDA and CDR2 is SQIVND (reference sequence). V lost 3 bases, J lost 1 base, and 9 bases lay in between. CDR3 nucleotides: TGTGCCAGTAGTATCGAGCTTACGAACACTGAAGCTTTCTTT. Amino acid sequence: CASSIELTNTEAFF. Variable domain in full (rest from reference TRBV19 and TRBJ1-1): DGGITQSPKYLFRKEGQNVTLSCEQNLNHDAMYWYRQDPGQGLRLIYYSQIVNDFQKGDIAEGYSVSREKKESFPLTVTSAQKNPTAFYLCASSIELTNTEAFFGQGTRLTVV.

V is TRBV7-9 and J is TRBJ2-7; 7 bases agree with TRBD1. This CDR3 comprises 15 residues. With V trimmed by 4 bases and J by 2 bases, 8 bases remained unmatched. Per the germline V gene, CDR1 is SEHNR and CDR2 is FQNEAQ (reference sequence). CDR3 region: CASSSPGTAAYEQYF. The DNA for the CDR3 is TGTGCCAGCAGCTCACCTGGGACAGCCGCCTACGAGCAGTACTTC.

This clone was recorded a few times. J is TRBJ2-5 and V is TRBV4-1; D unclear. The DNA end is more similar to TRBJ2-7, so the J call may be wrong. CDR3 length equals 15 residues. The germline CDR1 and CDR2 sequences are MGHRA and YSYEKL. The CDR3 sequence is CASSQEAETPYEQYF. The CDR3 nucleotides are TGCGCCAGCAGCCAAGAGGCAGAGACACCCTACGAGCAGTACTTC.

This clone has just a few counts. The CDR3: CASRAGNEKLFF. The CDR3 nucleotides are TGCGCCAGCCGGGCCGGTAATGAAAAACTGTTTTTT. The chain combines TRBV4-1 with TRBJ1-4; D not resolved. CDR3 size: 12 residues. The germline V gene encodes CDR1 MGHRA and CDR2 YSYEKL. V lost 8 bases and J 4 bases, leaving 8 bases between the germline ends.

The chain employs TRBV6-5 and TRBJ2-4; D gene uncertain. Trimming cost V 6 bases and J 0 bases, with 9 bases left between them. CDR1 MNHEY and CDR2 SVGAGI come from the germline V gene. This CDR3 has 14 amino acids. The CDR3 DNA is TGTGCCAGCAGCGGAGTTCTAGCCAAAAACATTCAGTACTTC. Amino acid sequence: CASSGVLAKNIQYF.

The chain recombines TRBV29-1 with TRBJ1-2, with no clear D. The germline CDR1 and CDR2 sequences are SQVTM and ANQGSEA. Trimming removed 6 bases from V and 0 bases from J, with 14 bases in between. The CDR3 contains 14 residues. This chain's CDR3 is CSVTPPRANYGYTF. The CDR3 DNA sequence: TGCAGCGTGACCCCTCCAAGAGCTAACTATGGCTACACCTTC.

This clone was counted between two and nine times. This sequence joins TRBV5-1 and TRBJ2-2; maybe TRBD1 (6 bases). Deletions cut 2 bases from V and 3 bases from J, with 17 bases between. Germline values: CDR1 SGHRS, CDR2 YFSETQ. This CDR3 region has 17 residues. CDR3 residues: CASSFSAQGCDTGELFF. In nucleotides, the CDR3 is TGCGCCAGCAGCTTTTCGGCGCAGGGGTGCGACACCGGGGAGCTGTTTTTT.

The sample holds one count of this clone. This rearrangement joins TRBV29-1 to TRBJ2-5; maybe TRBD1 (6 bases). The J call may not be correct, given that the DNA end is closer to TRBJ2-7. The CDR3 is 12 amino acids. CDR1 is SQVTM, CDR2 ANQGSEA, per germline. CDR3 loop: CSVAGAAGEQYF. DNA for the CDR3: TGCAGCGTTGCAGGGGCCGCCGGCGAGCAGTACTTC.